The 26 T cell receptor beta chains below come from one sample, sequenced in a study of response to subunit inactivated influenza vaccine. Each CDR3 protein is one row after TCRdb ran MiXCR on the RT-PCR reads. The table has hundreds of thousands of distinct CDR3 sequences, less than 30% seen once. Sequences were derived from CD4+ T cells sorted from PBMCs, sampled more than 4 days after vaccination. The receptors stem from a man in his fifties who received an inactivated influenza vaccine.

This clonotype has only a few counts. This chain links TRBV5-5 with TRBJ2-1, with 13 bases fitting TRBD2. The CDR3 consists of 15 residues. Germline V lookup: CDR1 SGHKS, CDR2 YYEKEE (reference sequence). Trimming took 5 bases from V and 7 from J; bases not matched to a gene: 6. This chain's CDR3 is CASSAPTSGRNEQFF. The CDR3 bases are TGTGCCAGCAGTGCCCCGACTAGCGGGAGGAATGAGCAGTTCTTC. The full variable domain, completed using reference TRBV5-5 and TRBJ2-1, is DAGVTQSPTHLIKTRGQQVTLRCSPISGHKSVSWYQQVLGQGPQFIFQYYEKEERGRGNFPDRFSARQFPNYSSELNVNALLLGDSALYLCASSAPTSGRNEQFFGPGTRLTVL.

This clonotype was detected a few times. The CDR3 coding sequence is TGTGCCAGCAGCGCCGCCCCCGTCCCTTCCTATGGCTACACCTTC. This encodes CASSAAPVPSYGYTF. The chain recombines TRBV9 with TRBJ1-2; D remains unclear. Trimming shortened V by 3 bases and J by 4 bases, and 16 bases separated the two germline ends. This CDR3 is built from 15 residues. The germline V gene encodes CDR1 SGDLS and CDR2 YYNGEE.

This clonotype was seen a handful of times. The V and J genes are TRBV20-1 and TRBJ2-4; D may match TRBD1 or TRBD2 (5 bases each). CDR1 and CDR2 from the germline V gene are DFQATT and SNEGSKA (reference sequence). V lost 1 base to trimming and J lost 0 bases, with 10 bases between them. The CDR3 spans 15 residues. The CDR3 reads CSARGGSTAKNIQYF. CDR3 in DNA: TGCAGTGCTAGAGGGGGGTCTACAGCCAAAAACATTCAGTACTTC.

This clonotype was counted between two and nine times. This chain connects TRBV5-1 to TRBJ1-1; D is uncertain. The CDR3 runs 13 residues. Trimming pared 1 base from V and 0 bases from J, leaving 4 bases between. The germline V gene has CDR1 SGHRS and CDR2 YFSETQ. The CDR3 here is CASSLIVNTEAFF. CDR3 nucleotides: TGCGCCAGCAGCTTGATCGTGAACACTGAAGCTTTCTTT.

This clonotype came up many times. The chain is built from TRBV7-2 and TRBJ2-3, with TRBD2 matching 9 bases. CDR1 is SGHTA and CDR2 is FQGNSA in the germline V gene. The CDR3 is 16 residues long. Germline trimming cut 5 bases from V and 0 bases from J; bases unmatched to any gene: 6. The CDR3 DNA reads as TGTGCCAGCAGCCCGACTAGCGGATCTAGCACAGATACGCAGTATTTT. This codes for CASSPTSGSSTDTQYF.

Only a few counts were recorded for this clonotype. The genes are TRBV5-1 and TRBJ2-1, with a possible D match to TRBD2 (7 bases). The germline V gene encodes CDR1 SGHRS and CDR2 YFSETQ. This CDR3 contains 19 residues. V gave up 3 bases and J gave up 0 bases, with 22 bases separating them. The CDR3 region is CASSSPRRGATSSYNEQFF. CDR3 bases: TGCGCCAGCAGCTCCCCTCGCCGGGGGGCCACGAGCTCCTACAATGAGCAGTTCTTC.

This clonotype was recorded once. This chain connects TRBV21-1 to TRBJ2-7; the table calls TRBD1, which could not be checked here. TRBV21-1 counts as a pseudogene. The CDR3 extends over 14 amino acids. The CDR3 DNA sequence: TGTGCCAGCAGCATCCGGGGCCAACCCTACGAGCAGTACTTC. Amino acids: CASSIRGQPYEQYF.

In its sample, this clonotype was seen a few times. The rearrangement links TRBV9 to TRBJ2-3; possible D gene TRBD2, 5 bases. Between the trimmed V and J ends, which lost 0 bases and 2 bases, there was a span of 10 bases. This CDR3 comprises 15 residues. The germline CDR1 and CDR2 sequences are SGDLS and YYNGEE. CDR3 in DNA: TGTGCCAGCAGCGTAGCTCCCCGGGACACAGATACGCAGTATTTT. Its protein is CASSVAPRDTDTQYF. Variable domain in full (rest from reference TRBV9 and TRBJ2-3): DSGVTQTPKHLITATGQRVTLRCSPRSGDLSVYWYQQSLDQGLQFLIQYYNGEERAKGNILERFSAQQFPDLHSELNLSSLELGDSALYFCASSVAPRDTDTQYFGPGTRLTVL.

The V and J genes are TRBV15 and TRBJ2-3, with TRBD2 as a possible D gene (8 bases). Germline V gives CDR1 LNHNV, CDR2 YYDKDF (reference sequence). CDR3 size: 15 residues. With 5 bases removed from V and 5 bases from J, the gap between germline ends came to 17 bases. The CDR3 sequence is CATSQGGLGKDTQYF. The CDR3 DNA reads TGTGCCACCAGCCAGGGGGGACTAGGAAAAGATACGCAGTATTTT. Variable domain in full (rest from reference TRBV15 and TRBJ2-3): DAMVIQNPRYQVTQFGKPVTLSCSQTLNHNVMYWYQQKSSQAPKLLFHYYDKDFNNEADTPDNFQSRRPNTSFCFLDIRSPGLGDTAMYLCATSQGGLGKDTQYFGPGTRLTVL.

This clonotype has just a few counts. CDR3 region: CSARADTDTQYF. The CDR3 DNA is TGCAGTGCTAGGGCAGACACAGATACGCAGTATTTT. The chain couples TRBV20-1 to TRBJ2-3, with unresolved D. V lost 3 bases and J lost 2, with 6 bases in between. CDR3 length: 12 amino acids. CDR1 is DFQATT, CDR2 SNEGSKA, per germline (reference sequence).

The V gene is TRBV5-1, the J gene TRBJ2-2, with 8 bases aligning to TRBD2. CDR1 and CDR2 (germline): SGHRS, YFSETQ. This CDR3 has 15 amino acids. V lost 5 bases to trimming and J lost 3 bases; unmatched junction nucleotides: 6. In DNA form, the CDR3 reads TGCGCCAGCAGGCCAGCGGGAGTAGACACCGGGGAGCTGTTTTTT. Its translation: CASRPAGVDTGELFF.

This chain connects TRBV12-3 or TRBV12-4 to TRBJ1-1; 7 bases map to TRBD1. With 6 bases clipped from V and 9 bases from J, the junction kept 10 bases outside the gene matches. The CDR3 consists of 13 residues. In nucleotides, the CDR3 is TGTGCCAGCAGCGATACAGGGGCCAAAAAAGCTTTCTTT. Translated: CASSDTGAKKAFF.

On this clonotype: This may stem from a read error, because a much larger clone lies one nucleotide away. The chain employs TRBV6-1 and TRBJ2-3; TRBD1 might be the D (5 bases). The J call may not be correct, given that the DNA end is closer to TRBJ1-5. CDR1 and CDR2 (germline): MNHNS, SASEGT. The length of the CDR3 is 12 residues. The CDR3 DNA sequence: TGTGCCAGCAGTGAGAGGGGAAGGACGCAGCATTTT. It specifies CASSERGRTQHF.

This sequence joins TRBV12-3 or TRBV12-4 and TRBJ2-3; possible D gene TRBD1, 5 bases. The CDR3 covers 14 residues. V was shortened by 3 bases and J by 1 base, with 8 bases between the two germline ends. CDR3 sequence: CASSFVRGTDTQYF. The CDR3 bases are TGTGCCAGCAGTTTTGTCAGGGGCACAGATACGCAGTATTTT.

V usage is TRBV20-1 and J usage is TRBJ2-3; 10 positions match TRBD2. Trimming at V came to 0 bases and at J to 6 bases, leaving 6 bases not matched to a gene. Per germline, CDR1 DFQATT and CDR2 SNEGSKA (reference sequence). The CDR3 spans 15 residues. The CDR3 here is CSARDPSGGADTQYF. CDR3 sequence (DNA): TGCAGTGCTAGAGATCCCAGCGGGGGGGCCGATACGCAGTATTTT.

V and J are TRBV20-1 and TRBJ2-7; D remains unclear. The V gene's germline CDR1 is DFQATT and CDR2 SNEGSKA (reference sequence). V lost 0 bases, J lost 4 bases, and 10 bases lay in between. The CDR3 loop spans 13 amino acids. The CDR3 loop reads CSARDTLTYEQYF. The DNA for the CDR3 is TGCAGTGCTAGAGATACCCTGACGTACGAGCAGTACTTC.

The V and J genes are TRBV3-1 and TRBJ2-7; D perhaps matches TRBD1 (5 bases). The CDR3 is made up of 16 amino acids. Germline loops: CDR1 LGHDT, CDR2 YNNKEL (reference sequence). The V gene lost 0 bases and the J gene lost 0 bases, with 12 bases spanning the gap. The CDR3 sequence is CASSQDGAFSSYEQYF. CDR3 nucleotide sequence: TGTGCCAGCAGCCAAGATGGGGCGTTTAGCTCCTACGAGCAGTACTTC.

This chain's CDR3 is CASSERRSTDTQYF. For the CDR3, the DNA is TGCGCCAGCAGTGAAAGACGGAGCACAGATACGCAGTATTTT. The chain employs TRBV10-2 and TRBJ2-3, with D uncertain. Trimming removed 3 bases from V and 0 bases from J, with 7 bases in between. This CDR3 is 14 amino acids long. Germline V lookup: CDR1 WSHSY, CDR2 SAAADI.

The CDR3 bases are TGTGCCACCATCCTCGGCAGGAGCTCCTACGAGCAGTACTTC. Translating gives CATILGRSSYEQYF. This sequence joins TRBV28 and TRBJ2-7, with D uncertain. V gave up 10 bases and J gave up 0 bases, with 16 bases separating them. The CDR3 is made up of 14 amino acids. The germline V gene has CDR1 MDHEN and CDR2 SYDVKM.

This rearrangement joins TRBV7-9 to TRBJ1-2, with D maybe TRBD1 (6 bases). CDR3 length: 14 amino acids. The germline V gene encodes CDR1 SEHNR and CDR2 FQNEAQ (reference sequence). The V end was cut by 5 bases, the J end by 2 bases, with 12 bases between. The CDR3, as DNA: TGTGCCAGCAGCCTCCCCGGACAGAACTATGGCTACACCTTC. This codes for CASSLPGQNYGYTF.

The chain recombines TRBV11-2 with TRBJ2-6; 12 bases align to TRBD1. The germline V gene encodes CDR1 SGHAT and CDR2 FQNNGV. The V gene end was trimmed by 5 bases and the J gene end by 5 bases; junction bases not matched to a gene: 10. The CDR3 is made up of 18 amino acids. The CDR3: CASSTTRDRGLWANVLTF. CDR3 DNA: TGTGCCAGCAGCACAACCCGGGACAGGGGGCTATGGGCCAACGTCCTGACTTTC. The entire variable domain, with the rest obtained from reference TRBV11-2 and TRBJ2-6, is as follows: EAGVAQSPRYKIIEKRQSVAFWCNPISGHATLYWYQQILGQGPKLLIQFQNNGVVDDSQLPKDRFSAERLKGVDSTLKIQPAKLEDSAVYLCASSTTRDRGLWANVLTFGAGSRLTVL.

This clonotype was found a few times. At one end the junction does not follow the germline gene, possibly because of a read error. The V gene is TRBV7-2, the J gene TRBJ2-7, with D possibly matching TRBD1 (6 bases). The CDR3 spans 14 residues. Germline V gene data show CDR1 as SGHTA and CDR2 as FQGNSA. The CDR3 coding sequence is TGTGCCAGCAGCAACCGGGACATCACCTACGAACAGTACTTC. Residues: CASSNRDITYEQYF.

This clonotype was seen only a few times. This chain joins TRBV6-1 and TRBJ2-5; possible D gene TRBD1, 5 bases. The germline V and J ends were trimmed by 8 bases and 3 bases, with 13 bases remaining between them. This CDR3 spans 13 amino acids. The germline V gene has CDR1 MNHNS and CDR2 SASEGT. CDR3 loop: CASPQVREETQYF. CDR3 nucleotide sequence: TGTGCCAGCCCACAAGTCAGGGAAGAGACCCAGTACTTC.

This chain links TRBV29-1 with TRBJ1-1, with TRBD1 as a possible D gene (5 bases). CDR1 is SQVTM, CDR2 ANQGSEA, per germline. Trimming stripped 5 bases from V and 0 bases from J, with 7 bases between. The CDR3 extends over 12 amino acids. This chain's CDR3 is CSVRQLNTEAFF. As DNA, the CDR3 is TGCAGCGTTAGACAGCTGAACACTGAAGCTTTCTTT.

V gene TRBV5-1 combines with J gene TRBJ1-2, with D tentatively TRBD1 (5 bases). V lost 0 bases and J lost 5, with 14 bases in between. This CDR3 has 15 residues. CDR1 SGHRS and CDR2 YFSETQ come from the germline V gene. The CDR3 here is CASSLDGTEGYGYTF. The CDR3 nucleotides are TGCGCCAGCAGCTTGGACGGGACGGAGGGATATGGCTACACCTTC.

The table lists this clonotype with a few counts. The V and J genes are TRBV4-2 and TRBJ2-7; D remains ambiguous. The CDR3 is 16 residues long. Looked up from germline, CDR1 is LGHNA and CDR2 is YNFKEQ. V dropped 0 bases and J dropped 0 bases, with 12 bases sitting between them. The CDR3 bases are TGTGCCAGCAGCCAAGATCCCGGACGGTCCTCCTACGAGCAGTACTTC. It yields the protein CASSQDPGRSSYEQYF.